These T cell receptor beta chains were read from a single sample in a study of T-cell reconstitution after alpha-beta-depleted transplantation in children. In TCRdb, the PCR reads were re-called with MiXCR into one record per CDR3 protein. The sample comprises 100,000 to 150,000 distinct CDR3 sequences, 23% of which are singletons, and 8% to 11% rests with the top ten. The source material was PBMCs, mostly from graft donor cells, sampled 180 days after TCRalphabeta/CD19-depleted stem cell transplant. These receptors all stem from a male patient between 2 and 15 years old who had a stem cell transplant for chronic granulomatous disease, so the T cells may come from the graft donor. CDR3s include the opening cysteine and the closing phenylalanine or tryptophan. Fields, in order: V gene, J gene, CDR3 length, D gene, clone size, CDR3 protein, CDR3 DNA. D genes are given only for firm matches. The listing skips clone size in some rows; elsewhere it reads once, few, many or a size class.

V: TRBV12-3/TRBV12-4; J: TRBJ2-1; length: 16; D: -; size: -; CDR3: CASSFEPVRSYNEQFF; DNA: TGTGCCAGCAGTTTTGAACCCGTCAGGTCCTACAATGAGCAGTTCTTC
V: TRBV11-2; J: TRBJ2-7; length: 18; D: TRBD2; size: many; CDR3: CASTPTSGRPSSSYEQYF; DNA: TGTGCCAGCACCCCGACTAGCGGGAGGCCCTCAAGCTCCTACGAGCAGTACTTC
V: TRBV12-3/TRBV12-4; J: TRBJ2-1; length: 15; D: TRBD2; size: -; CDR3: CASISTSGPPNEQFF; DNA: TGTGCCAGCATCTCGACTAGCGGGCCGCCCAATGAGCAGTTCTTC
V: TRBV24-1; J: TRBJ2-1; length: 12; D: -; size: -; CDR3: CATSASYNEQFF; DNA: TGTGCCACCAGTGCATCCTACAATGAGCAGTTCTTC
V: TRBV12-3/TRBV12-4; J: TRBJ2-1; length: 17; D: -; size: -; CDR3: CASSLSLEGGPYNEQFF; DNA: TGTGCCAGCAGTTTATCCCTAGAGGGAGGACCCTACAATGAGCAGTTCTTC
V: TRBV18; J: TRBJ2-3; length: 13; D: -; size: -; CDR3: CASSPLPTDTQYF; DNA: TGTGCCAGCTCACCACTTCCCACAGATACGCAGTATTTT
V: TRBV7-9; J: TRBJ1-4; length: 16; D: -; size: -; CDR3: CASSSGAPATNEKLFF; DNA: TGTGCCAGCAGCTCCGGGGCCCCTGCAACTAATGAAAAACTGTTTTTT
V: TRBV20-1; J: TRBJ2-7; length: 15; D: -; size: few; CDR3: CSARSSRIKDYEQYF; DNA: TGCAGTGCTAGATCGAGCCGGATCAAAGACTACGAGCAGTACTTC
V: TRBV29-1; J: TRBJ1-1; length: 12; D: -; size: -; CDR3: CSVEIRGNEAFF; DNA: TGCAGCGTTGAGATAAGAGGGAATGAAGCTTTCTTT
V: TRBV4-2; J: TRBJ2-2; length: 18; D: -; size: -; CDR3: CASSQEAGATMNTGELFF; DNA: TGTGCCAGCAGCCAAGAGGCAGGGGCCACGATGAACACCGGGGAGCTGTTTTTT
V: TRBV12-3/TRBV12-4; J: TRBJ1-5; length: 15; D: -; size: many; CDR3: CASSLGGLIGQPQHF; DNA: TGTGCCAGCAGCCTAGGCGGCTTAATCGGACAGCCCCAGCATTTT
V: TRBV6-2/TRBV6-3; J: TRBJ2-4; length: 19; D: -; size: many; CDR3: CASSYSTTVTLVAKNIQYF; DNA: TGTGCCAGCAGTTACTCGACAACAGTAACCCTCGTAGCCAAAAACATTCAGTACTTC
V: TRBV20-1; J: TRBJ2-2; length: 16; D: TRBD2; size: -; CDR3: CSARPGLAGVTGELFF; DNA: TGCAGTGCTAGGCCTGGACTAGCGGGAGTAACCGGGGAGCTGTTTTTT
V: TRBV5-4; J: TRBJ2-2; length: 15; D: TRBD2; size: -; CDR3: CASSTSGGAYVELFF; DNA: TGTGCCAGCAGTACTAGCGGGGGGGCCTACGTGGAGCTGTTTTTT
V: TRBV5-1; J: TRBJ2-3; length: 15; D: -; size: -; CDR3: CASSLGAGLTDTQYF; DNA: TGCGCCAGCAGCTTGGGTGCAGGGTTGACAGATACGCAGTATTTT
V: TRBV12-3/TRBV12-4; J: TRBJ2-7; length: 14; D: TRBD1; size: -; CDR3: CASSLKSYRGKQYF; DNA: TGTGCCAGCAGTTTAAAAAGTTACAGGGGCAAGCAGTACTTC
V: TRBV29-1; J: TRBJ2-3; length: 11; D: -; size: many; CDR3: CSVGPKDTQYF; DNA: TGCAGCGTTGGGCCAAAAGATACGCAGTATTTT
V: TRBV24-1; J: TRBJ2-3; length: 12; D: -; size: few; CDR3: CATSDFGDTQYF; DNA: TGTGCCACCAGTGATTTCGGGGATACGCAGTATTTT
V: TRBV29-1; J: TRBJ2-5; length: 14; D: TRBD2; size: -; CDR3: CSAKWGGRAETQYF; DNA: TGCAGCGCTAAATGGGGGGGACGGGCAGAGACCCAGTACTTC
V: TRBV29-1; J: TRBJ1-3; length: 13; D: -; size: -; CDR3: CSALTGSGNTIYF; DNA: TGCAGCGCCCTGACAGGCTCTGGAAACACCATATATTTT
V: TRBV6-4; J: TRBJ2-1; length: 15; D: TRBD2; size: -; CDR3: CASSDGGGDYNEQFF; DNA: TGTGCCAGCAGTGACGGCGGGGGGGACTACAATGAGCAGTTCTTC
V: TRBV7-9; J: TRBJ2-7; length: 14; D: TRBD1; size: -; CDR3: CASSRGGLAYEQYF; DNA: TGTGCCAGCAGCCGAGGGGGCTTGGCCTACGAGCAGTACTTC
V: TRBV10-3; J: TRBJ2-7; length: 12; D: TRBD2; size: -; CDR3: CAISGGTVEQYF; DNA: TGTGCCATCAGCGGGGGGACCGTCGAGCAGTACTTC
V: TRBV7-6; J: TRBJ2-1; length: 13; D: -; size: few; CDR3: CASSATREYEQFF; DNA: TGTGCCAGCAGCGCGACTAGGGAATATGAGCAGTTCTTC
V: TRBV4-2; J: TRBJ2-5; length: 14; D: TRBD1; size: few; CDR3: CASSPWTGQETQYF; DNA: TGTGCCAGCAGCCCGTGGACAGGGCAAGAGACCCAGTACTTC
V: TRBV7-2; J: TRBJ1-1; length: 15; D: TRBD1; size: many; CDR3: CASSNRQGPNTEAFF; DNA: TGTGCCAGCAGCAACCGACAGGGCCCCAACACTGAAGCTTTCTTT
V: TRBV30; J: TRBJ2-5; length: 14; D: TRBD1; size: -; CDR3: CAWTGTGRVETQYF; DNA: TGTGCCTGGACGGGGACAGGGAGGGTGGAGACCCAGTACTTC